These 3 T cell receptor beta chains were all obtained from the same sample, sequenced in a study of OX40 agonist ivuxolimab in advanced cancers. Generated by immunoSEQ multiplex PCR, the TCRdb table keeps only in-frame clones and is missing some. Among tens of thousands of clones listed, roughly 91% were seen once. Sample: CD4+ or CD8+ T cells sorted from blood, taken in a trial of the OX40 agonist ivuxolimab. These receptors came from an adult with an advanced solid tumor such as melanoma, head and neck, liver or kidney cancer.

V is TRBV7-2 and J is TRBJ1-2; 8 bases align to TRBD1. Germline V gives CDR1 SGHTA, CDR2 FQGNSA. The CDR3 loop spans 18 amino acids. Germline trimming cut 0 bases from V and 2 bases from J; bases unmatched to any gene: 11. The CDR3 DNA reads as TGTGCCAGCAGCTTAGCTCCAAGAGGACAGGGAAGAAACTATGGCTACACCTTC. Translating gives CASSLAPRGQGRNYGYTF.

The chain employs TRBV27 and TRBJ2-5; 10 bases are a match to TRBD1. Trimming at V came to 3 bases and at J to 7 bases, leaving 5 bases not matched to a gene. CDR1 and CDR2 (germline): MNHEY, SMNVEV (reference sequence). This CDR3 has 14 amino acids. The CDR3 loop reads CASSFPGQGSTQYF. The CDR3, as DNA: TGTGCCAGCAGTTTCCCGGGACAGGGGTCGACCCAGTACTTC.

The chain carries TRBV2 and TRBJ2-5; 9 nucleotides agree with TRBD2. Trimming cost V 8 bases and J 2 bases; bases outside gene matches: 6. The CDR3 runs to 14 residues. Germline V CDR1 and CDR2: SNHLY, FYNNEI. The CDR3 spells CASQGLADQETQYF. The CDR3 DNA sequence: TGTGCCAGCCAGGGACTAGCAGATCAAGAGACCCAGTACTTC.